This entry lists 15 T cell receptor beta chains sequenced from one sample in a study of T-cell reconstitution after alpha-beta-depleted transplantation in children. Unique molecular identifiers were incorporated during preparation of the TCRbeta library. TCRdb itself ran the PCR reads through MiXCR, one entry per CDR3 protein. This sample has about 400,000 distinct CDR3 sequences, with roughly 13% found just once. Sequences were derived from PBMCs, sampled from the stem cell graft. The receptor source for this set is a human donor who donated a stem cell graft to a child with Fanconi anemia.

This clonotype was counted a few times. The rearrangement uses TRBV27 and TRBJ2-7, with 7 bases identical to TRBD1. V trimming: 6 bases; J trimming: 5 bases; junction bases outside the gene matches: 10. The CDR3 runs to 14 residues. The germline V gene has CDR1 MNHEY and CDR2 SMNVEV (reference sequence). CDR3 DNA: TGTGCCAGCAGAGCCCTCCACAGGGGCGACGAGCAGTACTTC. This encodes CASRALHRGDEQYF.

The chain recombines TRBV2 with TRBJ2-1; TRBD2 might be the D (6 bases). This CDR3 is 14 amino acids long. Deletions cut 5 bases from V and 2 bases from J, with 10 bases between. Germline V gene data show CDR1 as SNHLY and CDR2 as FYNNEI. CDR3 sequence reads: CASSLDYTYNEQFF. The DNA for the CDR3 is TGTGCCAGCAGTTTGGACTACACCTACAATGAGCAGTTCTTC.

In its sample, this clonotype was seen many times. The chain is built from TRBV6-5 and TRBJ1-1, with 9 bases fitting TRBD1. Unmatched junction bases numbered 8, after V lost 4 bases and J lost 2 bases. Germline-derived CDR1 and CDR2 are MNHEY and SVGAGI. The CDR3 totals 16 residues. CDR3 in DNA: TGTGCCAGCAGTTTGAGGACAGGGGTGATTAACACTGAAGCTTTCTTT. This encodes CASSLRTGVINTEAFF.

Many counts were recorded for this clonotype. DNA for the CDR3: TGTGCCAGCAGATCAGCAGCGGGGGAGGGAGAGACCCAGTACTTC. Its translation: CASRSAAGEGETQYF. This chain uses TRBV7-9 with TRBJ2-5; 8 bases map to TRBD2. The CDR3 extends over 15 amino acids. CDR1 is SEHNR, CDR2 FQNEAQ, per germline (reference sequence). After removal of 6 bases from V and 4 bases from J, the junction contained 10 bases not matched to a gene.

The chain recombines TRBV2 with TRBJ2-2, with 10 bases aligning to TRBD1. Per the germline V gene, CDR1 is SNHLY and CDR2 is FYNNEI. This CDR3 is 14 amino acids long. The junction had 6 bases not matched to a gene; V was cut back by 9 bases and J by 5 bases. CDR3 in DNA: TGTGCCAGTATGAGACAGGGGGCGACCGGGGAGCTGTTTTTT. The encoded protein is CASMRQGATGELFF. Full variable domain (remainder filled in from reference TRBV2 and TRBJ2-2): EPEVTQTPSHQVTQMGQEVILRCVPISNHLYFYWYRQILGQKVEFLVSFYNNEISEKSEIFDDQFSVERPDGSNFTLKIRSTKLEDSAMYFCASMRQGATGELFFGEGSRLTVL.

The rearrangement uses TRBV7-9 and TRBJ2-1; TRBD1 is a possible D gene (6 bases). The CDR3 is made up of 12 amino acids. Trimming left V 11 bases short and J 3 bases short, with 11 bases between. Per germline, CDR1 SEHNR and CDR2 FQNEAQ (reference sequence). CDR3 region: CAEQQGYNEQFF. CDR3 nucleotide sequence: TGTGCCGAACAACAGGGCTACAATGAGCAGTTCTTC.

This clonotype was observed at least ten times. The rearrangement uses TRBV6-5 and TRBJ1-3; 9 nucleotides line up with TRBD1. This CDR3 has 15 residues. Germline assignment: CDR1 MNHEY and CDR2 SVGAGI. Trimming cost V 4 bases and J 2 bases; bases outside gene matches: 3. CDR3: CASSFGTGTGNTIYF. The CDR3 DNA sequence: TGTGCCAGCAGTTTCGGGACAGGGACTGGAAACACCATATATTTT.

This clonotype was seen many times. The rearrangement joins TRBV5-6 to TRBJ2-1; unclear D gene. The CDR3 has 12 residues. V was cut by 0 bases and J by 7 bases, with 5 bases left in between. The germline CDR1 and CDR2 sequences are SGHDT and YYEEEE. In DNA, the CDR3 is TGTGCCAGCAGCTTGGAAAAAAATGAGCAGTTCTTC. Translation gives CASSLEKNEQFF.

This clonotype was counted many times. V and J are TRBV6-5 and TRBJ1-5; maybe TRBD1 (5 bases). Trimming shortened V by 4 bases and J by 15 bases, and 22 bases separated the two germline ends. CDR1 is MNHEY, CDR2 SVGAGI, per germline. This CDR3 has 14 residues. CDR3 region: CASSSARGLSAWHF. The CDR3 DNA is TGTGCCAGCAGTTCTGCTAGGGGCCTATCAGCCTGGCATTTT.

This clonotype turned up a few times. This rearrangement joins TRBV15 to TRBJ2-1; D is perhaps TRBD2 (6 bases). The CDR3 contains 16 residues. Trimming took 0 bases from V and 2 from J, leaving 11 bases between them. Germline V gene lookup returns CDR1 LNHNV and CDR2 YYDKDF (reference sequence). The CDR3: CATSREGAGTYNEQFF. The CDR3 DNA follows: TGTGCCACCAGCAGAGAAGGAGCGGGTACCTACAATGAGCAGTTCTTC.

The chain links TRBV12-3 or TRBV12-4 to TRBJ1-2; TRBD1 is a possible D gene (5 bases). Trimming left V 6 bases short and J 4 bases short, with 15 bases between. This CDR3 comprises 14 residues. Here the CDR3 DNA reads TGTGCCAGCAGAAGATCCGGGACCATCTATGGCTACACCTTC. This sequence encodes CASRRSGTIYGYTF.

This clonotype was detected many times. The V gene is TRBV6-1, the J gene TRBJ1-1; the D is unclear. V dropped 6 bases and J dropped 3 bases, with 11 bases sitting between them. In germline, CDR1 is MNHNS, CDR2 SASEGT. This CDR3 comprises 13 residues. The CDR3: CASSGRPDTEAFF. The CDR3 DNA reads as TGTGCCAGCAGCGGACGTCCGGACACTGAAGCTTTCTTT.

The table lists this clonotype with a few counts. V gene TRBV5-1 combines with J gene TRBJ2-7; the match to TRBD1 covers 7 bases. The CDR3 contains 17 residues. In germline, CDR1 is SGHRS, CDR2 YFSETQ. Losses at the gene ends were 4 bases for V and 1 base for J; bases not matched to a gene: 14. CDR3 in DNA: TGCGCCAGCAGCGAAAACGTACAGGGGCGACTGTCCTACGAGCAGTACTTC. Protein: CASSENVQGRLSYEQYF.

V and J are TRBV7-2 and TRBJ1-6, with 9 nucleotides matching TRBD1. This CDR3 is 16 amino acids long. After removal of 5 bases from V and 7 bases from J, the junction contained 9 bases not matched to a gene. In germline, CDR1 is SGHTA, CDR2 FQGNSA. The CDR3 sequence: CASSPRDRVTNSPLHF. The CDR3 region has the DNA TGTGCCAGCAGCCCCAGGGACAGGGTTACAAATTCACCCCTCCACTTT. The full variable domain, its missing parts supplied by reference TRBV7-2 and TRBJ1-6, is GAGVSQSPSNKVTEKGKDVELRCDPISGHTALYWYRQSLGQGLEFLIYFQGNSAPDKSGLPSDRFSAERTGGSVSTLTIQRTQQEDSAVYLCASSPRDRVTNSPLHFGNGTRLTVT.

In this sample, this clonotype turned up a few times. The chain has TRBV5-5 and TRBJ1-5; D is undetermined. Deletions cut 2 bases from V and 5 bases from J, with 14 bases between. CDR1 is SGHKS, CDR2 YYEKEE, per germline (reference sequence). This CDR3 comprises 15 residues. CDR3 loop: CASSFSAVPHQPQHF. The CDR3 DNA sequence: TGTGCCAGCAGCTTCTCGGCAGTCCCCCATCAGCCCCAGCATTTT.